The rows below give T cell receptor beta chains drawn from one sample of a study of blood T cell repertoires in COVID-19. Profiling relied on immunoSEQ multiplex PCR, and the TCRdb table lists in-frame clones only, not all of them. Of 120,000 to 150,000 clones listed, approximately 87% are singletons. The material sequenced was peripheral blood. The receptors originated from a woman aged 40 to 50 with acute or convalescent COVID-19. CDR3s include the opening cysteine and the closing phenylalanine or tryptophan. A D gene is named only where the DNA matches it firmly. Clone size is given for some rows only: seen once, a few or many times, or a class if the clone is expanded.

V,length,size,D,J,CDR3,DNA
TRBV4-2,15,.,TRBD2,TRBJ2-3,CASSQLAGGEDTQYF,TGTGCCAGCAGCCAACTAGCGGGAGGAGAAGATACGCAGTATTTT
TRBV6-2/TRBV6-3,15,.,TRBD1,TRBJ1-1,CASSYIGQGGTEAFF,TGTGCCAGCAGTTATATTGGACAGGGAGGCACTGAAGCTTTCTTT
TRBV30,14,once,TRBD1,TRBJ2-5,CAWGRGPDQETQYF,TGTGCCTGGGGCAGGGGGCCGGATCAAGAGACCCAGTACTTC
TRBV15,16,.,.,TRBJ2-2,CATSRGQVLNTGELFF,TGTGCCACCAGCAGAGGACAGGTGTTGAACACCGGGGAGCTGTTTTTT
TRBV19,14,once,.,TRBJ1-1,CASGRDTTTTEAFF,TGTGCCAGTGGGAGGGATACTACTACAACTGAAGCTTTCTTT
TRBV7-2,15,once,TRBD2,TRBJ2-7,CASSKGLAAPYEQYF,TGTGCCAGCAGCAAGGGACTAGCGGCACCCTACGAGCAGTACTTC
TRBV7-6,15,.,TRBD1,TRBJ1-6,CASSETGGAGSPLHF,TGTGCCAGCAGTGAGACAGGGGGCGCAGGTTCACCCCTCCACTTT
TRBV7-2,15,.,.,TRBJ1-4,CASSDPGLVGEKLFF,TGTGCCAGCAGCGACCCAGGGTTGGTGGGGGAAAAACTGTTTTTT
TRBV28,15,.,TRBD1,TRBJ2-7,CASSSNTDRGGEQYF,TGTGCCAGCAGTTCAAACACGGACAGGGGAGGCGAGCAGTACTTC
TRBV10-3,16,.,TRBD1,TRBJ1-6,CAISGAGTGDNSPLHF,TGTGCCATCAGCGGTGCCGGGACAGGGGATAATTCACCCCTCCACTTT
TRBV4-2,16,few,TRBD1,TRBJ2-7,CASSPKGQGALYEQYF,TGTGCCAGCAGCCCTAAGGGACAGGGGGCCCTGTACGAGCAGTACTTC
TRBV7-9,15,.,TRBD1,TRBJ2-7,CASSLGQGVYYEQYF,TGTGCCAGCAGCTTAGGACAGGGTGTGTACTACGAGCAGTACTTC
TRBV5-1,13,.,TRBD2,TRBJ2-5,CASSRGGVETQYF,TGCGCCAGCAGCCGGGGGGGAGTAGAGACCCAGTACTTC
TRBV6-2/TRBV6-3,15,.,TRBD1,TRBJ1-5,CASSSRTGFNQPQHF,TGTGCCAGCAGTTCCCGGACAGGCTTTAATCAGCCCCAGCATTTT
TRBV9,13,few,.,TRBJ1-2,CASSVAPPGEYTF,TGTGCCAGCAGCGTAGCTCCCCCGGGAGAGTACACCTTC
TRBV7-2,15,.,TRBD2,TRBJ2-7,CASSLTSGSTYEQYF,TGTGCCAGCAGCTTAACTAGCGGGAGTACCTACGAGCAGTACTTC
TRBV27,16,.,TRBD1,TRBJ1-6,CASRTMTGPYNSPLHF,TGTGCCAGCAGGACAATGACAGGGCCCTATAATTCACCCCTCCACTTT
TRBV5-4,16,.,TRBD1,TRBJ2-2,CASSFPGQGSTGELFF,TGTGCCAGCAGCTTTCCGGGACAGGGAAGCACCGGGGAGCTGTTTTTT
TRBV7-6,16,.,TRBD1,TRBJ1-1,CASSLASGGLPTEAFF,TGTGCCAGCAGCTTAGCGTCAGGGGGCTTGCCCACTGAAGCTTTCTTT